Here is one TCR beta chain with its context. From germline, CDR1 is MDHEN and CDR2 SYDVKM. The V segment lost 6 bases and the J segment 7 bases; nucleotides outside the gene matches: 4. The CDR3 sequence is 12 residues long. Methods used by the authors: Counts of nucleated cells, estimated from reference gene primer amplification, were obtained. This table comes from immunoSEQ multiplex PCR, and its TCRdb copy is limited to in-frame clones, with some not included. V and J calls and clone size are given by that table; D and trimming were obtained from the DNA. Among more than 85,000 clones, around three quarters were seen once, and the ten largest hold 7.6%. These data are taken from a study of blood T cell repertoires in COVID-19. Study-wide background: From T cells, B-cell-depleted T cells, or PBMCs came the material, which was cDNA or gDNA.

Sequencing input: peripheral blood. The source of this sequence is a woman in her sixties or seventies with acute or convalescent COVID-19. This sequence joins TRBV28 and TRBJ2-7; 9 bases agree with TRBD1. The CDR3 region has the DNA TGTGCCAGCAGACAGGGGGCTATGGAGCAGTACTTC. Its protein is CASRQGAMEQYF. Full variable domain (missing parts from reference TRBV28 and TRBJ2-7): DVKVTQSSRYLVKRTGEKVFLECVQDMDHENMFWYRQDPGLGLRLIYFSYDVKMKEKGDIPEGYSVSREKKERFSLILESASTNQTSMYLCASRQGAMEQYFGPGTRLTVT.